Below, 15 T cell receptor beta chains from the same sample are listed, as sequenced in a study of blood T cell repertoires in COVID-19. TCRdb keeps only in-frame clones here, not all; method: immunoSEQ multiplex PCR. The sample contains about 150,000 clones, about 79% of which appear only once. Sequencing used peripheral blood. The receptor set was obtained from a woman aged 50 to 60 with acute or convalescent COVID-19.

As regards this clone: The junction departs from germline at one end; a sequencing error may be responsible. The V call is TRBV4-3, the J call TRBJ2-1; 11 nucleotides line up with TRBD2. Per germline, CDR1 LGHNA and CDR2 YSLEER. CDR3 length equals 16 residues. CDR3 DNA: TGCGCCAGCAGCCAAGTGATAGCGGGAGGGAAAGCCGCAAAGATCTTC. Translation gives CASSQVIAGGKAAKIF.

This rearrangement joins TRBV5-6 to TRBJ1-6; 7 bases agree with TRBD1. Germline loops: CDR1 SGHDT, CDR2 YYEEEE. V gave up 1 base and J gave up 0 bases; unmatched junction bases: 10. CDR3 length equals 19 residues. The CDR3 sequence is CASSLRGPASGSYNSPLHF. The DNA for the CDR3 is TGTGCCAGCAGCTTGAGGGGGCCGGCGAGTGGCTCCTATAATTCACCCCTCCACTTT.

The genes are TRBV9 and TRBJ2-1, with 10 bases lining up with TRBD2. The CDR3 covers 17 residues. The germline V gene has CDR1 SGDLS and CDR2 YYNGEE. Germline trimming cut 0 bases from V and 8 bases from J; bases unmatched to any gene: 11. DNA of the CDR3: TGTGCCAGCAGCGTAGGAACGAGCGGGGGGGCCTCGGATGAGCAGTTCTTC. Translated: CASSVGTSGGASDEQFF. The whole variable domain, remainder taken from reference TRBV9 and TRBJ2-1, is DSGVTQTPKHLITATGQRVTLRCSPRSGDLSVYWYQQSLDQGLQFLIQYYNGEERAKGNILERFSAQQFPDLHSELNLSSLELGDSALYFCASSVGTSGGASDEQFFGPGTRLTVL.

The gene calls are TRBV6-5 and TRBJ2-7, with TRBD1 matching over 7 bases. Germline V gene sequence: CDR1 MNHEY, CDR2 SVGAGI. Trimming cost V 8 bases and J 2 bases; bases outside gene matches: 6. This CDR3 is built from 13 residues. CDR3 DNA sequence: TGTGCCAGCCTCCGGGACAGCACCTACGAGCAGTACTTC. The encoded protein is CASLRDSTYEQYF.

The chain has TRBV27 and TRBJ2-3; perhaps TRBD2 as D (6 bases). CDR1 is MNHEY, CDR2 SMNVEV, per germline (reference sequence). Trimming stripped 4 bases from V and 0 bases from J, with 8 bases between. The CDR3 sequence is 14 residues long. The CDR3 nucleotides read TGTGCCAGCAGTTCGGACTATAGCACAGATACGCAGTATTTT. Its protein is CASSSDYSTDTQYF.

This sequence joins TRBV5-1 and TRBJ2-1; 9 bases are shared with TRBD1. The CDR3 length is 16 residues. With 2 bases clipped from V and 5 bases from J, the junction kept 8 bases outside the gene matches. In germline, CDR1 is SGHRS, CDR2 YFSETQ. This chain's CDR3 is CASSFTGGAVDNEQFF. As DNA, the CDR3 is TGCGCCAGCAGCTTTACAGGGGGCGCAGTGGACAATGAGCAGTTCTTC.

The gene calls are TRBV27 and TRBJ2-7; 9 bases align to TRBD1. The germline V gene encodes CDR1 MNHEY and CDR2 SMNVEV (reference sequence). V was pared by 7 bases and J by 4 bases, with 11 bases of the junction left unmatched. CDR3 length: 15 residues. The CDR3 nucleotides are TGTGCCAGCAAAATAGGCTCGGGACAGGGATACGAGCAGTACTTC. Translating it yields CASKIGSGQGYEQYF.

V and J are TRBV4-2 and TRBJ1-3, with 7 bases fitting TRBD1. V trimming: 3 bases; J trimming: 2 bases; junction bases outside the gene matches: 7. This CDR3 has 16 residues. Germline lookup yields CDR1 LGHNA and CDR2 YNFKEQ. CDR3 protein: CASSQATGEPGNTIYF. CDR3 nucleotides: TGTGCCAGCAGCCAGGCAACAGGGGAGCCTGGAAACACCATATATTTT.

This chain uses TRBV5-6 with TRBJ1-6; TRBD1 aligns across 8 bases. The CDR3 loop spans 17 amino acids. Germline values: CDR1 SGHDT, CDR2 YYEEEE. V shed 1 base and J 9 bases; nucleotides not matched to a gene: 12. DNA of the CDR3: TGTGCCAGCAGCTTGTCGGTGAGGGACAGGCGCTCTTCACCCCTCCACTTT. This gives the protein CASSLSVRDRRSSPLHF.

The V and J genes are TRBV6-4 and TRBJ1-1; 9 nucleotides line up with TRBD1. Germline CDR1 is MRHNA and CDR2 is SNTAGT. V trimming: 7 bases; J trimming: 3 bases; junction bases outside the gene matches: 12. This CDR3 is built from 16 residues. The CDR3 nucleotides read TGTGCCAGCAATCCAAACAGGGGGCTGAGGGACACTGAAGCTTTCTTT. Translated: CASNPNRGLRDTEAFF.

The rearrangement uses TRBV5-4 and TRBJ1-5; 7 bases are shared with TRBD1. V lost 6 bases to trimming and J lost 3 bases; unmatched junction nucleotides: 9. Germline CDR1 SGHNT, CDR2 YYREEE (reference sequence). The CDR3 runs to 15 residues. The CDR3 sequence: CASIGTGANNQPQHF. CDR3 coding DNA: TGTGCCAGCATCGGAACAGGGGCTAACAATCAGCCCCAGCATTTT.

Points on this clone: The germline gene is not matched at one end of the junction; a read error may be the cause. The chain links TRBV18 to TRBJ1-4; D is uncertain. The CDR3 loop spans 15 amino acids. Per germline, CDR1 KGHSH and CDR2 LQKENI. CDR3 protein: CASSPQYPTNEKLFF. DNA of the CDR3: TGTGCCAGCTCCCCACAATATCCAACTAATGAAAAACTGTTTTTT.

This clone was seen only a few times. The chain employs TRBV2 and TRBJ2-1; tentative D call: TRBD1 (6 bases). CDR1 and CDR2 from the germline V gene are SNHLY and FYNNEI. V lost 6 bases to trimming and J lost 7 bases, with 10 bases between them. CDR3 size: 12 residues. The CDR3 loop is CASSTGSNEQFF. The CDR3 DNA is TGTGCCAGCAGCACAGGGTCTAATGAGCAGTTCTTC.

This clone appeared once. This chain links TRBV12-5 with TRBJ2-3; 8 positions agree with TRBD1. Germline V gene sequence: CDR1 LGHNT, CDR2 FRNRAP. The CDR3 extends over 15 amino acids. J was trimmed by 6 bases and V by 5 bases; bases with no gene match: 10. CDR3 in DNA: TGTGCTAGTGGTAACAGGGGGAGCGGTACGGATACGCAGTATTTT. Its translation: CASGNRGSGTDTQYF. Combining the CDR3 with reference TRBV12-5 and TRBJ2-3 gives the whole variable domain DARVTQTPRHKVTEMGQEVTMRCQPILGHNTVFWYRQTMMQGLELLAYFRNRAPLDDSGMPKDRFSAEMPDATLATLKIQPSEPRDSAVYFCASGNRGSGTDTQYFGPGTRLTVL.

The chain joins TRBV5-5 to TRBJ2-1; D is perhaps TRBD1 (6 bases). Trimming left V 0 bases short and J 7 bases short, with 14 bases between. Germline V lookup: CDR1 SGHKS, CDR2 YYEKEE (reference sequence). The CDR3 contains 15 residues. Here the CDR3 reads CASSLDRAGWNEQFF. The CDR3 bases are TGTGCCAGCAGCTTGGACAGGGCAGGATGGAATGAGCAGTTCTTC.